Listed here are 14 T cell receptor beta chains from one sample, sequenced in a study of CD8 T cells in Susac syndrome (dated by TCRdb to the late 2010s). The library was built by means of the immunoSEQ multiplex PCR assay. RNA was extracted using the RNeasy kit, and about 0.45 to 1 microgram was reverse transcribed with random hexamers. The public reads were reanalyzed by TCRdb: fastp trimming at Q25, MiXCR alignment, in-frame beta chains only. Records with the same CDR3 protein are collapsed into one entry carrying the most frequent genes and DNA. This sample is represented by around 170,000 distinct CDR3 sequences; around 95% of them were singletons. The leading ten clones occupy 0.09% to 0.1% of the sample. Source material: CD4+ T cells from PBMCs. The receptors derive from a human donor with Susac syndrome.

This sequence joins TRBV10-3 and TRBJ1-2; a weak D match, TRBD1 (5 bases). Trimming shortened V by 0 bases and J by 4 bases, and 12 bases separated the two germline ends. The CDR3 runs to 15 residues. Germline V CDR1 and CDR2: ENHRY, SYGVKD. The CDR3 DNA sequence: TGTGCCATCAGTGAGTCCCGACAGACCATCTATGGCTACACCTTC. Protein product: CAISESRQTIYGYTF.

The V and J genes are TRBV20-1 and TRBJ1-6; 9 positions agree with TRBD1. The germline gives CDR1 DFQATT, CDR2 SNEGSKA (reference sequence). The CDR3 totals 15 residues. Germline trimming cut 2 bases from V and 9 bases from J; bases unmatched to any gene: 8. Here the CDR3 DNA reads TGCAGTGCTAGAACGACAGGGGGAAGCGTTTCACCCCTCCACTTT. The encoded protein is CSARTTGGSVSPLHF.

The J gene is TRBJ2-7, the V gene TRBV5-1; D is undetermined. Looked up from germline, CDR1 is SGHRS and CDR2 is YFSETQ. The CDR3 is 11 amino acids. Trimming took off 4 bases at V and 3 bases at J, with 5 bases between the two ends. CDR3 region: CASSPYYEQYF. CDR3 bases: TGCGCCAGCAGCCCTTACTACGAGCAGTACTTC.

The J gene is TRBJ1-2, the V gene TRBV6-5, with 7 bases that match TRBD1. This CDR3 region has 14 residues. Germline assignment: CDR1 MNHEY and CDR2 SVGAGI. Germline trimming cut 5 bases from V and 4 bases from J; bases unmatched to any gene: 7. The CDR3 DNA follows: TGTGCCAGCAGTCGGGGACAGAGAGTCTATGGCTACACCTTC. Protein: CASSRGQRVYGYTF.

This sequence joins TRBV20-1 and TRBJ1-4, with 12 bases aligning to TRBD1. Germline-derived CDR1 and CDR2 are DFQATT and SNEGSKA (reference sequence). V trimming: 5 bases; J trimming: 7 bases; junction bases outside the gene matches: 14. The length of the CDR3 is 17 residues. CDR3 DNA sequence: TGCAGTGCTCGGAGGGACAGGGGGCCCCATCTAACTGAAAAACTGTTTTTT. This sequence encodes CSARRDRGPHLTEKLFF.

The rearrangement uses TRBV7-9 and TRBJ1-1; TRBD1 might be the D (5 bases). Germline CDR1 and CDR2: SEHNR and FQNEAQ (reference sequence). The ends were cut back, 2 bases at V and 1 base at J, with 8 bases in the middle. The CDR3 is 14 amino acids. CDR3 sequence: CASSLRRGNTEAFF. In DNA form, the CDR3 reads TGTGCCAGCAGCTTAAGGAGGGGGAACACTGAAGCTTTCTTT.

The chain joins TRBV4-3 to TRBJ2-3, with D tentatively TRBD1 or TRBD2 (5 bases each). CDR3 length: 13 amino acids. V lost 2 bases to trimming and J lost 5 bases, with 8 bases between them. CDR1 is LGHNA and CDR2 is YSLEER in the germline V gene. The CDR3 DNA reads TGCGCCAGCAGCCAAAGGGACGGAGATACGCAGTATTTT. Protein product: CASSQRDGDTQYF.

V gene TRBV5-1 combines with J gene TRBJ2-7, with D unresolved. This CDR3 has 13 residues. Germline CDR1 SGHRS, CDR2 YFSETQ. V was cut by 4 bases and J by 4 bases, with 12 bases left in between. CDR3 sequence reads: CASSPLLEYEQYF. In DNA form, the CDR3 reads TGCGCCAGCAGCCCCCTTCTAGAGTACGAGCAGTACTTC.

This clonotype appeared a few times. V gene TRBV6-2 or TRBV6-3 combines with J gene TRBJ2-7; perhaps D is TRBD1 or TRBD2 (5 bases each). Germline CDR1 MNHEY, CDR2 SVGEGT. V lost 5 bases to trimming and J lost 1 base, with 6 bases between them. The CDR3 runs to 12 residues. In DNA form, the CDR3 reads TGTGCCAGCAGTGGGGGTTCCTACGAGCAGTACTTC. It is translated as CASSGGSYEQYF.

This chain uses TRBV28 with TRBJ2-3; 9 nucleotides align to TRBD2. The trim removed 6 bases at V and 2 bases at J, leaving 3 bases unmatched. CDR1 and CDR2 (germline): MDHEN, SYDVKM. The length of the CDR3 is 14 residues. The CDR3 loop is CASRLAGATDTQYF. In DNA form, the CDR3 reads TGTGCCAGCAGATTAGCGGGGGCCACAGATACGCAGTATTTT. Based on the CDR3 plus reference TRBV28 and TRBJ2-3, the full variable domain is DVKVTQSSRYLVKRTGEKVFLECVQDMDHENMFWYRQDPGLGLRLIYFSYDVKMKEKGDIPEGYSVSREKKERFSLILESASTNQTSMYLCASRLAGATDTQYFGPGTRLTVL.

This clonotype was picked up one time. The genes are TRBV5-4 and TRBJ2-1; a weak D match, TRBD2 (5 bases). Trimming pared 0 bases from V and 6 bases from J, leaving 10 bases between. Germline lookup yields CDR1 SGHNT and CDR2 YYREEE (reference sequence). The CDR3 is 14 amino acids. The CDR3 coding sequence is TGTGCCAGCAGCTTGGTGGGAGATCCCAATGAGCAGTTCTTC. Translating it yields CASSLVGDPNEQFF.

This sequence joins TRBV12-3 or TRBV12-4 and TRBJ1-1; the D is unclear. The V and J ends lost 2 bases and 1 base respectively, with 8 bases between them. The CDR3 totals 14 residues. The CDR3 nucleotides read TGTGCCAGCAGTTTAAGACCGTCGAACACTGAAGCTTTCTTT. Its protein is CASSLRPSNTEAFF.

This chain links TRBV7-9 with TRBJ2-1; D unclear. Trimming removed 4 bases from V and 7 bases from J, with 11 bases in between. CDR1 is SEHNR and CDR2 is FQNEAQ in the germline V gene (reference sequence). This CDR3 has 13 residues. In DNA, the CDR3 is TGTGCCAGCAGCTACGGACCGAGGAATGAGCAGTTCTTC. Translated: CASSYGPRNEQFF.

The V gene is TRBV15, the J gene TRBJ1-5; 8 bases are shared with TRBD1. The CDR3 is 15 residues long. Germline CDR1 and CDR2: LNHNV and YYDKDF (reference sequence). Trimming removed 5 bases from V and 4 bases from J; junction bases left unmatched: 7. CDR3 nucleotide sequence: TGTGCCACCAGCCGAGGGACAGGAGTGAATCAGCCCCAGCATTTT. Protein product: CATSRGTGVNQPQHF.